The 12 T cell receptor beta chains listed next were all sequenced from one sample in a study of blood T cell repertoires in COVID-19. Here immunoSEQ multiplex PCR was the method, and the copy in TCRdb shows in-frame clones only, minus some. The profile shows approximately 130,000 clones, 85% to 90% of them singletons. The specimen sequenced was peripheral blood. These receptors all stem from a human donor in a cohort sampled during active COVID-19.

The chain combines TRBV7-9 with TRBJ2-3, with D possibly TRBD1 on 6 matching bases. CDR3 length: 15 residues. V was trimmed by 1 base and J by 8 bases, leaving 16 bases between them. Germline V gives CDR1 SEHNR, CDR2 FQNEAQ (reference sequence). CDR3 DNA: TGTGCCAGCAGCTTAGTGGGGGCCATTCGGGGTACGCAGTATTTT. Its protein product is CASSLVGAIRGTQYF.

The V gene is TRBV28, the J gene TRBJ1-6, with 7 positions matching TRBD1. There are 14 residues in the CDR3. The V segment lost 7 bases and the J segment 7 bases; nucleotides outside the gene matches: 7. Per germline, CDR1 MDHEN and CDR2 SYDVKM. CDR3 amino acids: CASTPGQINSPLHF. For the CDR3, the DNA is TGTGCCAGCACCCCGGGACAGATAAATTCACCCCTCCACTTT.

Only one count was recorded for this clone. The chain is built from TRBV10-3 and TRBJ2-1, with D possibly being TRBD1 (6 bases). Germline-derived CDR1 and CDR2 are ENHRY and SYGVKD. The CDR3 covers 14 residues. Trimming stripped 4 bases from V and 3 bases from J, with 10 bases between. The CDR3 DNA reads TGTGCCATCAGTGGACAGGAGTTCTACAATGAGCAGTTCTTC. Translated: CAISGQEFYNEQFF.

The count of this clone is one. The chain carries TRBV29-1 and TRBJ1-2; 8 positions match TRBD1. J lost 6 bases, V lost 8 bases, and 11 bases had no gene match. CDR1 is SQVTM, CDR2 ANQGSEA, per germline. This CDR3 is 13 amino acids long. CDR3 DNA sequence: TGCAGCATGCGCTCGACAGGGGTGGATGGCTACACCTTC. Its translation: CSMRSTGVDGYTF.

In DNA form, the CDR3 reads TGTGCCAGCTCACCGGGGCTAGGAAGCACAGATACGCAGTATTTT. Residues: CASSPGLGSTDTQYF. The chain recombines TRBV18 with TRBJ2-3, with D perhaps TRBD1 (5 bases). V was clipped by 3 bases and J by 0 bases, with 10 bases between them. CDR3 size: 15 residues. The V gene's germline CDR1 is KGHSH and CDR2 LQKENI.

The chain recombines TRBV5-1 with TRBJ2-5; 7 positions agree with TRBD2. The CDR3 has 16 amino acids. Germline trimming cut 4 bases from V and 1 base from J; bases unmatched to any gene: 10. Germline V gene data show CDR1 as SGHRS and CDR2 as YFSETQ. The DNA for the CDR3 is TGCGCCAGCAGCCCCGTCGGGGCTAGCGGCCAAGAGACCCAGTACTTC. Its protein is CASSPVGASGQETQYF.

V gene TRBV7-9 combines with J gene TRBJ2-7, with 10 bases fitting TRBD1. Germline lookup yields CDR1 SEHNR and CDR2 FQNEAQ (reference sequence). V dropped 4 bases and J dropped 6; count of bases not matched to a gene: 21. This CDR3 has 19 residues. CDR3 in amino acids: CASSSHPGTGDPRSGEQYF. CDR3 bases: TGTGCCAGCAGCTCCCACCCCGGGACAGGGGACCCTCGATCAGGCGAGCAGTACTTC. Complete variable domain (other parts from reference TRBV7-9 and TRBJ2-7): DTGVSQNPRHKITKRGQNVTFRCDPISEHNRLYWYRQTLGQGPEFLTYFQNEAQLEKSRLLSDRFSAERPKGSFSTLEIQRTEQGDSAMYLCASSSHPGTGDPRSGEQYFGPGTRLTVT.

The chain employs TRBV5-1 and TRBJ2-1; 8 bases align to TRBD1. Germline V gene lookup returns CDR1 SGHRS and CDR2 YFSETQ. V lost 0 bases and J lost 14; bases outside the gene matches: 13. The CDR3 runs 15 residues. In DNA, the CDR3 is TGCGCCAGCAGCTTGGCCGGGACAGGCATGATTTATAAGTTCTTC. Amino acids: CASSLAGTGMIYKFF.

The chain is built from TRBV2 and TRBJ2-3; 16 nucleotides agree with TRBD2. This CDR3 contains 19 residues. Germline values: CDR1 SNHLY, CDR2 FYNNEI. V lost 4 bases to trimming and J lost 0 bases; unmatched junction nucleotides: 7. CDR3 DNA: TGTGCCAGCAGTGGGGTAGGGACTAGCGGGGGGGCTAGCACAGATACGCAGTATTTT. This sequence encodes CASSGVGTSGGASTDTQYF.

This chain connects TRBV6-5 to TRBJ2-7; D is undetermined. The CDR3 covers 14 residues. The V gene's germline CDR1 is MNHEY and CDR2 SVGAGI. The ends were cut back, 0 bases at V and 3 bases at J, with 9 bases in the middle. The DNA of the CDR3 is TGTGCCAGCAGTTACTCGATACTGGTCTACGAGCAGTACTTC. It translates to CASSYSILVYEQYF.

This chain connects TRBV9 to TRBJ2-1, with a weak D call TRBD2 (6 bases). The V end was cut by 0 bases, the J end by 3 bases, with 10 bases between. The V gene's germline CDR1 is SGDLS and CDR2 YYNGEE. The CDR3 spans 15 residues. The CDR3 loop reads CASSVAAGYYNEQFF. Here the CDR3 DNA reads TGTGCCAGCAGCGTAGCAGCGGGTTACTACAATGAGCAGTTCTTC.

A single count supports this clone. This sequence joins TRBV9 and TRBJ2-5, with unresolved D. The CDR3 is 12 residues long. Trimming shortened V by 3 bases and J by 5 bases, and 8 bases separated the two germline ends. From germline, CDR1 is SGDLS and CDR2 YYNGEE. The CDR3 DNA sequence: TGTGCCAGCAGCGGCCAACAGGAGACCCAGTACTTC. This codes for CASSGQQETQYF.